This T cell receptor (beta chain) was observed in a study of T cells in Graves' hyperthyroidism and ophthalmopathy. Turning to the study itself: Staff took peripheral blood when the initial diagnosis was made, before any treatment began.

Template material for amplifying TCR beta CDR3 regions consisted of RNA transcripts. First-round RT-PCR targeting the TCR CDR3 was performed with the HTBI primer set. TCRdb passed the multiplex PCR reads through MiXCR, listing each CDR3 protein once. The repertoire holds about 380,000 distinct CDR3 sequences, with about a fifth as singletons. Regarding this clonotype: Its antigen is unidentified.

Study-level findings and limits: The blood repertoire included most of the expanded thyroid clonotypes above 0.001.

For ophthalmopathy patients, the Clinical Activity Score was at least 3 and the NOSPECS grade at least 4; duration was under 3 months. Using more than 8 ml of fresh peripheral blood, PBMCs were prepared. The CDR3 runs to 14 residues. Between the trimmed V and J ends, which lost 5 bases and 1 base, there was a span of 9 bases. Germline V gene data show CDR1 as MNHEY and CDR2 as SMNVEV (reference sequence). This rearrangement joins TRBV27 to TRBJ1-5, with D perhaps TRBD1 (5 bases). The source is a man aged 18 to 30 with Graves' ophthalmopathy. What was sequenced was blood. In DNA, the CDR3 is TGTGCCAGCAGTGCTTGGGGGAGCAATCAGCCCCAGCATTTT. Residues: CASSAWGSNQPQHF.